A single sample is the source of the 15 T cell receptor beta chains below, sequenced in a study of T cell responses to AZD1222 COVID-19 vaccine (dated by TCRdb to the early 2020s). What the time point label conveys for this sample: about 28 days (+/-7) after the second vaccine dose. In light of the paper, this sample's treatment or condition label describes: meningococcal conjugate vaccine given as trial control. Preparation of the library involved the immunoSEQ multiplex PCR assay. TCRdb provides this immuneACCESS table in a form limited to in-frame rearrangements. Some clones are lacking; in checked studies, under half of them reflect an unresolved V gene, and why the rest are absent is not known. Here the sample has 130,000 to 150,000 clones; approximately 86% occur a single time. 5.4% of the sample lies in the top ten. Material: peripheral blood, obtained 28 days after the second dose of the MenACWY control vaccine. These receptor sequences come from an adult who received the MenACWY meningococcal vaccine as a control.

This clone was recorded a few times. One junction end does not reproduce the germline sequence, and a read error may be involved. V and J are TRBV6-5 and TRBJ2-7; the D gene is possibly TRBD1 (5 bases). The CDR3 consists of 13 residues. Germline CDR1 and CDR2: MNHEY and SVGAGI. Here the CDR3 DNA reads TGTGCCAGCAGTTGGGGCCGCTCCAACGAGCAGTACTTC. Protein product: CASSWGRSNEQYF.

The CDR3 region is CASSPPPLTGEWTYEQYF. CDR3 bases: TGTGCCAGCTCACCCCCCCCTCTGACAGGAGAATGGACCTACGAGCAGTACTTC. The chain uses TRBV18 and TRBJ2-7, with D perhaps matching TRBD1 (6 bases). The germline V and J ends were trimmed by 3 bases and 2 bases, with 23 bases remaining between them. Germline V gene sequence: CDR1 KGHSH, CDR2 LQKENI. CDR3 size: 18 residues. Combining the CDR3 with reference TRBV18 and TRBJ2-7 gives the whole variable domain NAGVMQNPRHLVRRRGQEARLRCSPMKGHSHVYWYRQLPEEGLKFMVYLQKENIIDESGMPKERFSAEFPKEGPSILRIQQVVRGDSAAYFCASSPPPLTGEWTYEQYFGPGTRLTVT.

Written as DNA, the CDR3 is TGTGCCAGCAGCTTAACCGGACAGGGGGCTTATGAGCAGTACTTC. Translation gives CASSLTGQGAYEQYF. The J gene is TRBJ2-7, the V gene TRBV7-3; 11 positions agree with TRBD1. Per the germline V gene, CDR1 is SGHTA and CDR2 is FQGTGA. Trimming cost V 0 bases and J 7 bases; bases outside gene matches: 5. The CDR3 runs 15 residues.

The CDR3 coding sequence is TGTGCCAGCAGCCTGGAAGCTTTCTTT. It translates to CASSLEAFF. This chain links TRBV5-4 with TRBJ1-1; no firm D call. V was pared by 4 bases and J by 8 bases, with 3 bases between. The CDR3 has 9 amino acids. From germline, CDR1 is SGHNT and CDR2 YYREEE (reference sequence).

V and J are TRBV10-3 and TRBJ1-1; D call uncertain. This CDR3 has 12 amino acids. V was pared by 0 bases and J by 10 bases, with 9 bases between. In germline, CDR1 is ENHRY, CDR2 SYGVKD. This CDR3 reads CAISESEAGAFF. CDR3 DNA sequence: TGTGCCATCAGTGAGTCGGAGGCGGGAGCTTTCTTT.

This chain connects TRBV18 to TRBJ1-6; 8 positions match TRBD1. Germline CDR1 reads KGHSH; CDR2 reads LQKENI. J gave up 6 bases and V 3 bases, and 7 bases lay outside the gene matches. This CDR3 contains 16 residues. CDR3 sequence (DNA): TGTGCCAGCTCACCTGGACAGGGCGGGATTAATTCACCCCTCCACTTT. The encoded protein is CASSPGQGGINSPLHF.

DNA of the CDR3: TGTGCCAGCAGCGTCCTAGCGGGTGGGGAGCAGTACTTC. This sequence encodes CASSVLAGGEQYF. This sequence joins TRBV9 and TRBJ2-7, with 8 positions matching TRBD2. CDR3 length: 13 amino acids. The ends lost 2 bases at V and 7 bases at J; junction bases unmatched: 5. Per the germline V gene, CDR1 is SGDLS and CDR2 is YYNGEE.

This clone was seen a single time. The chain links TRBV5-1 to TRBJ2-7, with D tentatively TRBD1 or TRBD2 (6 bases each). This CDR3 region has 15 residues. Germline V gives CDR1 SGHRS, CDR2 YFSETQ. The V gene lost 0 bases and the J gene lost 3 bases, with 13 bases spanning the gap. The chain's CDR3 is CASSLGGAGHYEQYF. CDR3 nucleotides: TGCGCCAGCAGCTTGGGGGGGGCCGGGCACTACGAGCAGTACTTC. Full variable domain (outside the CDR3, taken from reference TRBV5-1 and TRBJ2-7): KAGVTQTPRYLIKTRGQQVTLSCSPISGHRSVSWYQQTPGQGLQFLFEYFSETQRNKGNFPGRFSGRQFSNSRSEMNVSTLELGDSALYLCASSLGGAGHYEQYFGPGTRLTVT.

The chain links TRBV4-2 to TRBJ2-5, with 7 bases identical to TRBD1. CDR1 and CDR2 from the germline V gene are LGHNA and YNFKEQ. Unmatched junction bases numbered 1, after V lost 1 base and J lost 2 bases. The CDR3 spans 14 residues. The CDR3 loop reads CASSQGDSQETQYF. The CDR3 bases are TGTGCCAGCAGCCAAGGGGACAGTCAAGAGACCCAGTACTTC.

This chain links TRBV5-6 with TRBJ1-2, with D unresolved. The germline V gene has CDR1 SGHDT and CDR2 YYEEEE. There are 13 residues in the CDR3. Trimming left V 0 bases short and J 7 bases short, with 10 bases between. The CDR3 nucleotides read TGTGCCAGCAGCTTGGGGACTACAGCTGGCTACACCTTC. Its protein product is CASSLGTTAGYTF.

The chain recombines TRBV5-1 with TRBJ2-7; the match to TRBD2 covers 12 bases. The CDR3 is made up of 16 amino acids. Germline V CDR1 and CDR2: SGHRS, YFSETQ. J lost 2 bases, V lost 3 bases, and 6 bases had no gene match. The CDR3 DNA sequence: TGCGCCAGCAGCTCCCTACTAGCGGGAGGCCCCTACGAGCAGTACTTC. Amino acid sequence: CASSSLLAGGPYEQYF.

The chain has TRBV5-6 and TRBJ1-6; the match to TRBD1 covers 7 bases. Germline assignment: CDR1 SGHDT and CDR2 YYEEEE. J lost 10 bases, V lost 2 bases, and 6 bases had no gene match. The CDR3 is 14 amino acids. The chain's CDR3 is CASSLRGLGSPLHF. CDR3 DNA: TGTGCCAGCAGCTTAAGGGGGCTAGGGTCACCCCTCCACTTT. The full variable domain, rest sourced from reference TRBV5-6 and TRBJ1-6, is DAGVTQSPTHLIKTRGQQVTLRCSPKSGHDTVSWYQQALGQGPQFIFQYYEEEERQRGNFPDRFSGHQFPNYSSELNVNALLLGDSALYLCASSLRGLGSPLHFGNGTRLTVT.

CDR3: CASSIGSNQPQHF. For the CDR3, the DNA is TGTGCCAGCAGTATCGGTAGCAATCAGCCCCAGCATTTT. J is TRBJ1-5 and V is TRBV28; D gene uncertain. From germline, CDR1 is MDHEN and CDR2 SYDVKM. The CDR3 loop spans 13 amino acids. V lost 5 bases and J 0 bases, leaving 5 bases between the germline ends. Complete variable domain (other parts from reference TRBV28 and TRBJ1-5): DVKVTQSSRYLVKRTGEKVFLECVQDMDHENMFWYRQDPGLGLRLIYFSYDVKMKEKGDIPEGYSVSREKKERFSLILESASTNQTSMYLCASSIGSNQPQHFGDGTRLSIL.

This clone was counted a single time. The J gene is TRBJ2-5, the V gene TRBV12-5; D uncertain. Germline loops: CDR1 LGHNT, CDR2 FRNRAP. The CDR3 has 11 amino acids. V was pared by 7 bases and J by 3 bases, with 6 bases between. The CDR3 sequence: CASALEETQYF. The CDR3 DNA sequence: TGTGCTAGTGCCTTAGAAGAGACCCAGTACTTC. The complete variable domain, with remaining parts taken from reference TRBV12-5 and TRBJ2-5, reads DARVTQTPRHKVTEMGQEVTMRCQPILGHNTVFWYRQTMMQGLELLAYFRNRAPLDDSGMPKDRFSAEMPDATLATLKIQPSEPRDSAVYFCASALEETQYFGPGTRLLVL.

This clone occurred once. This rearrangement joins TRBV15 to TRBJ1-1; 10 positions agree with TRBD1. CDR1 LNHNV and CDR2 YYDKDF come from the germline V gene (reference sequence). This CDR3 is built from 16 residues. The V and J ends lost 0 bases and 5 bases, in that order; junction bases with no gene match: 6. The CDR3 region is CATSRDIGTGETEAFF. CDR3 in DNA: TGTGCCACCAGCAGAGACATCGGGACAGGGGAGACTGAAGCTTTCTTT.